This TCR beta chain derives from a study of pediatric ulcerative colitis. The rectum was sampled with one to two pinch biopsies at colonoscopy. Controls had normal endoscopy and no IBD diagnosis within a year. In this sample, this clone turned up once. Here immunoSEQ multiplex PCR was the method, and the copy in TCRdb shows in-frame clones only, minus some. The data hold about 16,000 clones, with 80% observed a single time. Sequenced input: gut tissue. This receptor was identified in a boy aged 10-17 years who was a control in a study of pediatric ulcerative colitis.

The CDR3 sequence: CASSPSLADEQYF. As DNA, the CDR3 is TGTGCCAGTAGCCCCTCACTAGCGGACGAGCAGTACTTC. The chain couples TRBV19 to TRBJ2-7, with 8 bases that match TRBD2. The CDR3 runs to 13 residues. CDR1 is LNHDA and CDR2 is SQIVND in the germline V gene (reference sequence). V shed 6 bases and J 5 bases; nucleotides not matched to a gene: 6. Full variable domain (outside the CDR3, taken from reference TRBV19 and TRBJ2-7): DGGITQSPKYLFRKEGQNVTLSCEQNLNHDAMYWYRQDPGQGLRLIYYSQIVNDFQKGDIAEGYSVSREKKESFPLTVTSAQKNPTAFYLCASSPSLADEQYFGPGTRLTVT.